The rows below give T cell receptor beta chains drawn from one sample of a study of cytomegalovirus exposure and HLA in healthy donors. Produced via immunoSEQ multiplex PCR; TCRdb's table is partial and in-frame only. Of about 160,000 clones listed, 80% to 90% are singletons. Material for sequencing was PBMCs. The receptor source for this set is a woman aged 18-35 years in good health and CMV-seronegative. The CDR3 runs from the conserved cysteine through the conserved F or W. The D gene is left open where the match is weak. Part of the rows lack a size; the others show once, few, many or a class for expanded clones.

V	length	J	size	D	DNA	CDR3
TRBV11-3	18	TRBJ2-5	-	-	TGTGCCAGCAGCTTAGTTTACGAGCCAAGAGGGAGACGGGGGACCCAGTACTTC	CASSLVYEPRGRRGTQYF
TRBV30	13	TRBJ2-7	-	TRBD2	TGTGCCTGGAGTTCTAGCGGCCCCGGCGAGCAGTACTTC	CAWSSSGPGEQYF
TRBV18	15	TRBJ2-1	few	TRBD2	TGTGCCAGCTCACCCATAGCGGGGACCTACAATGAGCAGTTCTTC	CASSPIAGTYNEQFF
TRBV30	12	TRBJ1-2	once	TRBD1	TGTGCCGTCCGGGACAGGGTCTATGGCTACACCTTC	CAVRDRVYGYTF
TRBV28	14	TRBJ1-2	-	-	TGTGCCAGCAGTCGTGATACGGGGGGCGCTGGCTACACCTTC	CASSRDTGGAGYTF
TRBV6-5	15	TRBJ1-1	few	-	TGTGCCAGCAGTTACACCCAGACAGGGAACACTGAAGCTTTCTTT	CASSYTQTGNTEAFF
TRBV5-6	17	TRBJ2-3	once	TRBD2	TGTGCCAGCAGCTTGGGTCTAGCGGGAGGGCCTAGGGATACGCAGTATTTT	CASSLGLAGGPRDTQYF
TRBV19	17	TRBJ1-1	-	TRBD1	TGTGCCAGTAGTATCGGACAGGGACGCGTCGGGAACACTGAAGCTTTCTTT	CASSIGQGRVGNTEAFF
TRBV30	17	TRBJ1-1	-	TRBD1	TGTGCCTGGAGTGCGAGAACGACAGGGGGATGGAACACTGAAGCTTTCTTT	CAWSARTTGGWNTEAFF
TRBV5-6	16	TRBJ2-7	-	TRBD2	TGTGCCAGCAGCATCCGACTAGCCTCAATTAGATACGAGCAGTACTTC	CASSIRLASIRYEQYF
TRBV5-1	15	TRBJ2-5	-	-	TGCGCCAGCAGCTTCGTCCAGGGTAGATTTGGGACCCAGTACTTC	CASSFVQGRFGTQYF
TRBV28	12	TRBJ2-5	-	-	TGTGCCACCCTCGGACAGCAAGAGACCCAGTACTTC	CATLGQQETQYF